This TCR beta chain was sequenced for a study of T cells in Graves' hyperthyroidism and ophthalmopathy. About the research overall: Once the initial diagnosis was made, peripheral blood was obtained before any treatment.

Researchers took RNA transcripts and amplified the TCR beta CDR3 regions from them. The primer set for the first-round RT-PCR of the TCR CDR3 was HTBI. Each CDR3 protein gets one entry after TCRdb re-called the multiplex PCR reads with MiXCR. This table holds about 250,000 distinct CDR3 sequences, roughly a quarter found once. At least ten counts were recorded for this clonotype. Among ophthalmopathy patients, the Clinical Activity Score reached at least 3, the NOSPECS grade reached at least 4, and duration remained under 3 months. Source material for PBMCs was about 10 ml fresh peripheral blood. V lost 5 bases, J lost 8 bases, and 6 bases stayed unmatched. CDR3 length: 13 residues. Germline values: CDR1 MNHEY, CDR2 SMNVEV (reference sequence).

The sequencing sample was made of blood. The chain couples TRBV27 to TRBJ1-2; 9 nucleotides line up with TRBD1. The source is a woman aged 40 to 50 with Graves' ophthalmopathy. CDR3 protein: CASSRQGVGGYTF. The CDR3 DNA reads as TGTGCCAGCAGTCGACAGGGGGTAGGGGGCTACACCTTC.